This T cell receptor (beta chain) was sequenced during a study of tumor and adjacent non-tumor tissue in lung cancer. Study-wide context: There were about twelve adenocarcinoma, a couple of squamous cell carcinoma and 1 small cell lung cancer cases.

Trimming shortened V by 2 bases and J by 2 bases, and 9 bases separated the two germline ends. Germline V gene data show CDR1 as SEHNR and CDR2 as FQNEAQ (reference sequence). The CDR3 covers 14 residues. This clonotype was counted once. This could be a read error, since a much larger clone is one nucleotide away. The library came from three nested PCR rounds adapted from ARM-PCR protocols. MiXCR, run by TCRdb on the multiplex PCR reads, gives a single entry per CDR3 protein. The table lists tens of thousands of distinct CDR3 sequences, roughly 60% of them singletons. RNA was extracted from bulk tissue without any cell sorting. This non-tumor lung sample came from over 3 cm beyond the tumor edge. Donors were chemotherapy-naive, newly diagnosed lung cancer surgical patients in China, August–late 2014.

J is TRBJ2-5 and V is TRBV7-9; D gene ambiguous. Input material: distant non-tumor lung tissue. The receptor's source is a woman in her seventies with non-small cell lung cancer. The CDR3 spells CASSLNACQETQYF. The CDR3 nucleotides read TGTGCCAGCAGCTTAAATGCGTGTCAAGAGACCCAGTACTTC. The entire variable domain, with the rest obtained from reference TRBV7-9 and TRBJ2-5, is as follows: DTGVSQNPRHKITKRGQNVTFRCDPISEHNRLYWYRQTLGQGPEFLTYFQNEAQLEKSRLLSDRFSAERPKGSFSTLEIQRTEQGDSAMYLCASSLNACQETQYFGPGTRLLVL.